These 19 T cell receptor beta chains share one sample of origin, sequenced in a study of tumor-infiltrating lymphocytes in localized non-small cell lung cancer. Method: immunoSEQ multiplex PCR; TCRdb's copy keeps in-frame clones and lacks some. In the table there are more than 1,300 clones, 85% of which are singletons. The sequencing sample was made of lung tumor tissue. The receptors shown here come from a human donor with non-small cell lung cancer.

The V and J genes are TRBV19 and TRBJ2-1, with D perhaps given as TRBD1 or TRBD2 (5 bases each). There are 14 residues in the CDR3. CDR1 is LNHDA and CDR2 is SQIVND in the germline V gene (reference sequence). V was cut by 5 bases and J by 5 bases, with 13 bases left in between. This CDR3 is CASSFGANHNEQFF. The CDR3 coding sequence is TGTGCCAGTAGTTTCGGGGCTAACCACAATGAGCAGTTCTTC. The full variable domain, with the rest looked up from reference TRBV19 and TRBJ2-1, is DGGITQSPKYLFRKEGQNVTLSCEQNLNHDAMYWYRQDPGQGLRLIYYSQIVNDFQKGDIAEGYSVSREKKESFPLTVTSAQKNPTAFYLCASSFGANHNEQFFGPGTRLTVL.

This chain uses TRBV30 with TRBJ1-1; 7 nucleotides line up with TRBD1. This CDR3 has 13 amino acids. CDR1 and CDR2 (germline): GTSNPN, SVGIG (reference sequence). V shed 1 base and J 8 bases; nucleotides not matched to a gene: 7. CDR3 sequence: CAWSGRDSTEAFF. The CDR3 DNA is TGTGCCTGGAGTGGAAGGGACAGCACCGAAGCTTTCTTT.

This chain uses TRBV5-1 with TRBJ1-4; 11 nucleotides match TRBD1. The germline V gene encodes CDR1 SGHRS and CDR2 YFSETQ. This CDR3 is built from 15 residues. V lost 4 bases, J lost 8 bases, and 7 bases stayed unmatched. CDR3 in DNA: TGCGCCAGCAGCCGGACAGGGGGCGCAGGGGAAAAACTGTTTTTT. This encodes CASSRTGGAGEKLFF.

The chain is built from TRBV7-9 and TRBJ1-2; a possible D gene is TRBD1 (6 bases). V lost 4 bases and J lost 6, with 18 bases in between. Germline CDR1 is SEHNR and CDR2 is FQNEAQ (reference sequence). The CDR3 is made up of 15 amino acids. As DNA, the CDR3 is TGTGCCAGCAGCTACGCGGGACACTTGTCCGATGGCTACACCTTC. It encodes CASSYAGHLSDGYTF.

This chain links TRBV5-4 with TRBJ2-5; D is undetermined. V gave up 1 base and J gave up 5 bases, with 9 bases separating them. CDR1 SGHNT and CDR2 YYREEE come from the germline V gene (reference sequence). The length of the CDR3 is 13 residues. The CDR3 DNA reads TGTGCCAGCAGCTTGATAGATTTTGAGACCCAGTACTTC. This sequence encodes CASSLIDFETQYF. Variable domain in full (rest from reference TRBV5-4 and TRBJ2-5): ETGVTQSPTHLIKTRGQQVTLRCSSQSGHNTVSWYQQALGQGPQFIFQYYREEENGRGNFPPRFSGLQFPNYSSELNVNALELDDSALYLCASSLIDFETQYFGPGTRLLVL.

The V and J genes are TRBV14 and TRBJ2-7; the D gene is possibly TRBD1 (6 bases). The CDR3 is made up of 14 amino acids. The V and J ends lost 1 base and 6 bases respectively, with 13 bases between them. Germline lookup yields CDR1 SGHDN and CDR2 FVKESK. CDR3 sequence (DNA): TGTGCCAGCAGCCAAGGCAGGGGAGAAGGCGAGCAGTACTTC. Its translation is CASSQGRGEGEQYF.

The chain couples TRBV5-1 to TRBJ1-2, with D unresolved. The germline V gene has CDR1 SGHRS and CDR2 YFSETQ. The CDR3 has 14 amino acids. Trimming removed 1 base from V and 3 bases from J, with 10 bases in between. The chain's CDR3 is CASSLKGNDYGYTF. The CDR3 coding sequence is TGCGCCAGCAGCTTGAAAGGAAATGACTATGGCTACACCTTC.

This chain connects TRBV5-1 to TRBJ2-5; 7 bases align to TRBD2. The CDR3 totals 14 residues. CDR1 and CDR2 from the germline V gene are SGHRS and YFSETQ. J gave up 4 bases and V 5 bases, and 8 bases lay outside the gene matches. As DNA, the CDR3 is TGCGCCAGCAGAAGGTGGGGCGGGGGAGAGACCCAGTACTTC. Amino acid sequence: CASRRWGGGETQYF.

To note about this clone: The junction differs from germline at one of its ends, possibly a read error. The J gene is TRBJ1-1, the V gene TRBV10-2; D possibly corresponds to TRBD1 (5 bases). The CDR3 contains 13 residues. CDR1 is WSHSY, CDR2 SAAADI, per germline. Here the CDR3 reads CASRDTLKTEAFF. For the CDR3, the DNA is TGCGCCAGCAGGGACACCTTGAAGACTGAAGCTTTCTTT.

The rearrangement uses TRBV14 and TRBJ2-5, with 7 bases matching TRBD2. The germline V gene has CDR1 SGHDN and CDR2 FVKESK. J gave up 5 bases and V 1 base, and 13 bases lay outside the gene matches. CDR3 length equals 17 residues. The DNA of the CDR3 is TGTGCCAGCAGCCAAGGTCGTCGAGGGAGGGGCCCTGAGACCCAGTACTTC. Amino acids: CASSQGRRGRGPETQYF. The full variable domain, with the rest looked up from reference TRBV14 and TRBJ2-5, is EAGVTQFPSHSVIEKGQTVTLRCDPISGHDNLYWYRRVMGKEIKFLLHFVKESKQDESGMPNNRFLAERTGGTYSTLKVQPAELEDSGVYFCASSQGRRGRGPETQYFGPGTRLLVL.

The V call is TRBV5-4, the J call TRBJ1-6, with 8 bases lining up with TRBD1. The CDR3 has 14 residues. J gave up 7 bases and V 4 bases, and 4 bases lay outside the gene matches. Germline loops: CDR1 SGHNT, CDR2 YYREEE (reference sequence). DNA for the CDR3: TGTGCCAGCAGCCGAGACAGGGGAAATTCACCCCTCCACTTT. Translating it yields CASSRDRGNSPLHF.

This clone came up once. J is TRBJ2-4 and V is TRBV5-1, with TRBD1 as a possible D gene (5 bases). This CDR3 comprises 14 residues. The germline V and J ends were trimmed by 0 bases and 7 bases, with 11 bases remaining between them. Germline values: CDR1 SGHRS, CDR2 YFSETQ. The CDR3 DNA follows: TGCGCCAGCAGCTTGGCCCCAGGGTCGAACATTCAGTACTTC. Amino acids: CASSLAPGSNIQYF.

This clone was counted between two and nine times. V usage is TRBV6-4 and J usage is TRBJ2-3, with a weak D call TRBD1 (6 bases). The length of the CDR3 is 17 residues. Looked up from germline, CDR1 is MRHNA and CDR2 is SNTAGT. Trimming pared 0 bases from V and 4 bases from J, leaving 17 bases between. CDR3 protein: CASSDSWTAQGADTQYF. In nucleotides, the CDR3 is TGTGCCAGCAGTGACTCGTGGACAGCTCAAGGCGCAGATACGCAGTATTTT.

Only one count was recorded for this clone. V is TRBV5-1 and J is TRBJ1-2; D is undetermined. The CDR3 extends over 14 amino acids. The V and J ends lost 0 bases and 2 bases respectively, with 8 bases between them. CDR1 and CDR2 (germline): SGHRS, YFSETQ. The CDR3 coding sequence is TGCGCCAGCAGCTTGGGTCAGGCCAACTATGGCTACACCTTC. Its translation: CASSLGQANYGYTF.

V gene TRBV2 combines with J gene TRBJ1-5; no clear D gene. Germline CDR1 is SNHLY and CDR2 is FYNNEI. V was shortened by 5 bases and J by 6 bases, with 17 bases between the two germline ends. CDR3 length: 15 amino acids. CDR3 nucleotides: TGTGCCAGCAGTACGGACGACTTACTGGCTCAGCCCCAGCATTTT. Translated: CASSTDDLLAQPQHF. The full variable domain, completed using reference TRBV2 and TRBJ1-5, is EPEVTQTPSHQVTQMGQEVILRCVPISNHLYFYWYRQILGQKVEFLVSFYNNEISEKSEIFDDQFSVERPDGSNFTLKIRSTKLEDSAMYFCASSTDDLLAQPQHFGDGTRLSIL.

The chain recombines TRBV29-1 with TRBJ1-1; maybe TRBD1 (5 bases). There are 13 residues in the CDR3. V shed 4 bases and J shed 5 bases, with 14 bases lying between them. Per the germline V gene, CDR1 is SQVTM and CDR2 is ANQGSEA. CDR3 sequence: CSVARTEGTEAFF. The CDR3 DNA is TGCAGCGTTGCTAGGACGGAGGGGACTGAAGCTTTCTTT.

This chain links TRBV6-5 with TRBJ1-3; 8 bases map to TRBD1. With V trimmed by 10 bases and J by 9 bases, 14 bases remained unmatched. Germline V gene lookup returns CDR1 MNHEY and CDR2 SVGAGI. This CDR3 has 14 residues. The CDR3 DNA follows: TGTGCCATCAGGCCAAGGACAGGGACGGGCACCATATATTTT. Protein sequence: CAIRPRTGTGTIYF.

V and J are TRBV6-1 and TRBJ2-3, with 14 positions matching TRBD2. V lost 4 bases to trimming and J lost 2 bases; unmatched junction nucleotides: 8. The length of the CDR3 is 18 residues. Germline CDR1 reads MNHNS; CDR2 reads SASEGT. CDR3 nucleotides: TGTGCCAGCAGTGGACTAGCGGGGGGGATTCGATTCACAGATACGCAGTATTTT. Amino acid sequence: CASSGLAGGIRFTDTQYF.

This chain connects TRBV5-4 to TRBJ2-3; D is unresolved. The CDR3 runs to 13 residues. The germline V gene encodes CDR1 SGHNT and CDR2 YYREEE (reference sequence). Between the trimmed V and J ends, which lost 2 bases and 1 base, there was a span of 5 bases. The CDR3 sequence is CASSLVGTDTQYF. Here the CDR3 DNA reads TGTGCCAGCAGCTTAGTGGGCACAGATACGCAGTATTTT.